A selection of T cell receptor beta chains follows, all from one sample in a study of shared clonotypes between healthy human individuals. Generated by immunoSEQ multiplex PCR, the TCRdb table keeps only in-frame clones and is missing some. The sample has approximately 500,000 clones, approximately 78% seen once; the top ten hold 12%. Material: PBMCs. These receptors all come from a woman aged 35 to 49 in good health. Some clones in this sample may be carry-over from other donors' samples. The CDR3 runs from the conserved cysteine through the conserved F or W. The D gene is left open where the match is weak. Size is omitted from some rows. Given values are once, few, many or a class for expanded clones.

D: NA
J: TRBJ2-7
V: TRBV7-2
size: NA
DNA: TGTGCCAGCAGCTTCGACAGGAGCTCCTACGAGCAGTACTTC
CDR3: CASSFDRSSYEQYF

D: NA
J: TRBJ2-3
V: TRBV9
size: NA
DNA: TGTGCCAGCAGCCCCCCGGGAGGGGGCAGAGATACGCAGTATTTT
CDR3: CASSPPGGGRDTQYF

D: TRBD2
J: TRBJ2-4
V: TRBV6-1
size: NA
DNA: TGTGCCAGCTTACTGGCGGGAGAGGTCATTCAGTACTTC
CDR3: CASLLAGEVIQYF

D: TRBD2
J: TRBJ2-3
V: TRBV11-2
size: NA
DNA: TGTGCCAGCAGCTTAGATCACGGGAGGCCCACAGATACGCAGTATTTT
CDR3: CASSLDHGRPTDTQYF

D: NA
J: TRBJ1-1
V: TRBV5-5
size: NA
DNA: TGTGCCAGCAGCTTGGCCGGGCAGCTGAACACTGAAGCTTTCTTT
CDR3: CASSLAGQLNTEAFF

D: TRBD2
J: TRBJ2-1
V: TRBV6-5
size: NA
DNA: TGTGCCAGCAGTCCCGGACTAGCGGGAGTGAGTGAGCAGTTCTTC
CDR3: CASSPGLAGVSEQFF

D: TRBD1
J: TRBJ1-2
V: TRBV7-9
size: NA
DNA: TGTGCCAGCAGCGAGGACAACAGGGGCTATGGCTACACCTTC
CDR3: CASSEDNRGYGYTF

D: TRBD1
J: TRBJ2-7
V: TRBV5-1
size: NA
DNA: TGCGCCAGCAGCTCTCGGACAGGGACCTACGAGCAGTACTTC
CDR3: CASSSRTGTYEQYF

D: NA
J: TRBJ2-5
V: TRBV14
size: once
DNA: TGTGCCAGCAGCCAATTTCTCCAAGAGACCCAGTACTTC
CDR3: CASSQFLQETQYF

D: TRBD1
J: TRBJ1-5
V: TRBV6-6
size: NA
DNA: TGTGCCAGCAGTTCACAGGGGAATCAGCCCCAGCATTTT
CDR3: CASSSQGNQPQHF

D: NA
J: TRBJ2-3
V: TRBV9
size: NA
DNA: TGTGCCAGCAGCGTAGTCGACGGGAGAGGCGTAGATACGCAGTATTTT
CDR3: CASSVVDGRGVDTQYF

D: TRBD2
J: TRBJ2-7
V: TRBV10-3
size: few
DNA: TGTGCCATCAAGTCGGGCTTGGTTAGCGGGAGGACGTACGAGCAGTACTTC
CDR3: CAIKSGLVSGRTYEQYF

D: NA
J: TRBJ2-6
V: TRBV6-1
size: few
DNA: TGTGCCAGCAGTGATTCTGGGGCCAACGTCCTGACTTTC
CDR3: CASSDSGANVLTF

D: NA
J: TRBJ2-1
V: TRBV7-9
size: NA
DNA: TGTGCCAGCAGCACCACTAGGGGGGACGCATACAATGAGCAGTTCTTC
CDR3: CASSTTRGDAYNEQFF

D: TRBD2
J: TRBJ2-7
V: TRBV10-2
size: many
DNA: TGCGCCAGCATCCCGGGACTAACGTCCTACGAGCAGTACTTC
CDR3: CASIPGLTSYEQYF

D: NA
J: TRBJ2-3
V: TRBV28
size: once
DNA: TGTGCCAGCAGGCAAACGAGGAGCACAGATACGCAGTATTTT
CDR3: CASRQTRSTDTQYF

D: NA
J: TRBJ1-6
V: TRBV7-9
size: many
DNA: TGTGCCAGCAGCGTTGAGCAGTATAATTCACCCCTCCACTTT
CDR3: CASSVEQYNSPLHF

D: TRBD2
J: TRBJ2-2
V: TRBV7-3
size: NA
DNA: TGTGCCAGCAGCCTGAACAGCGGGAGGGGGAACACCGGGGAGCTGTTTTTT
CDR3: CASSLNSGRGNTGELFF

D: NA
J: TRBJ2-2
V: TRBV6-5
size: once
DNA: TGTGCCAGCACCTCCACCGGGGAGCTGTTTTTT
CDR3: CASTSTGELFF

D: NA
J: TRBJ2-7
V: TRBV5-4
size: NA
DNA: TGTGCCAGCAGCTTGCGTCAGGGAGATACCGAGCAGTACTTC
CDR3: CASSLRQGDTEQYF

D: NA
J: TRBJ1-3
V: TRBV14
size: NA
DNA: TGTGCCAGCACCAGGACCTCTGGAAACACCATATATTTT
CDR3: CASTRTSGNTIYF

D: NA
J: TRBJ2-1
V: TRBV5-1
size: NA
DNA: TGCGCCAGCAGCTTGGTCGCGGGGAGCTCCTACAATGAGCAGTTCTTC
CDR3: CASSLVAGSSYNEQFF

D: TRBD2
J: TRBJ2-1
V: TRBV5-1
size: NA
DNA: TGCGCCAGCACTAGCGGGAATTACAATGAGCAGTTCTTC
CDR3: CASTSGNYNEQFF

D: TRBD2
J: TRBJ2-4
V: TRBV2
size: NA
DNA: TGTGCCAGCAGTGAAGCGCGACTAGCGGGGACCAAAAACATTCAGTACTTC
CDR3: CASSEARLAGTKNIQYF

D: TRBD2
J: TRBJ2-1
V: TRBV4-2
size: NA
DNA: TGTGCCAGCAGCCAAGATGAGACTAGCGGAGCCCCCTACAATGAGCAGTTCTTC
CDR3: CASSQDETSGAPYNEQFF

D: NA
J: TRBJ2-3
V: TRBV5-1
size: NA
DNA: TGCGCCAGCAGCTTGTTTGGACGCACAGATACGCAGTATTTT
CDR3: CASSLFGRTDTQYF

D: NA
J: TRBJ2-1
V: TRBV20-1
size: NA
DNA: TGCAGTGCTCTCCCATACAATGAGCAGTTCTTC
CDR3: CSALPYNEQFF

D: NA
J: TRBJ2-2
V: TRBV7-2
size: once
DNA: TGTGCCAGCAGCTTGATGTCCGGGGGTCATGGCACCGGGGAGCTGTTTTTT
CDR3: CASSLMSGGHGTGELFF

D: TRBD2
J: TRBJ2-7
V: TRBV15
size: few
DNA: TGTGCCACCGGGGGGGGAGCGTCCTACGAGCAGTACTTC
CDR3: CATGGGASYEQYF

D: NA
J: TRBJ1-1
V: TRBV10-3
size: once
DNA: TGTGCCATCAGTGGAGGGGGTAGTGGGACTGAAGCTTTCTTT
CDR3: CAISGGGSGTEAFF

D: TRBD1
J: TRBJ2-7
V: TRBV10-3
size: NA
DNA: TGTGCCATCAGTGCAGAAGGGGACAGGGACCACGAGCAGTACTTC
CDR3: CAISAEGDRDHEQYF

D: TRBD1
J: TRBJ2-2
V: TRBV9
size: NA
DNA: TGTGCCAGCAGCGTGGGGCAGGGGGCGAACACCGGGGAGCTGTTTTTT
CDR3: CASSVGQGANTGELFF

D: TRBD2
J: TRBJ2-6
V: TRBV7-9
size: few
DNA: TGTGCCAGCAGCTTAGGGACTAGCGGCTCTGGGGCCAACGTCCTGACTTTC
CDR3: CASSLGTSGSGANVLTF

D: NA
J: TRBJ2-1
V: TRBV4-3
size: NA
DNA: TGCGCCAGCAGCCAAGATCGGTCGGTAAGCTCCTACAATGAGCAGTTCTTC
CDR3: CASSQDRSVSSYNEQFF

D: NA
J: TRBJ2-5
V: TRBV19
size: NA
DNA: TGTGCCAGTAGTATAAATCCCGGAGGTTCTGGGGAGACCCAGTACTTC
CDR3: CASSINPGGSGETQYF

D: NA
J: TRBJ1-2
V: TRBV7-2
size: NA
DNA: TGTGCCAGCAGCTTAGGGGCAGGGGAGGGTGGCTACACCTTC
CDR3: CASSLGAGEGGYTF

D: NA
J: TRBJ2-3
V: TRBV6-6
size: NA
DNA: TGTGCCAGCAGGCAGACTAGGTTAGGTGCAGATACGCAGTATTTT
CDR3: CASRQTRLGADTQYF

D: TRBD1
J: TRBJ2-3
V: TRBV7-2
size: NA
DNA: TGTGCCAGCAGCTTAGGAGGGACAGGGGGCGGCGCAGATACGCAGTATTTT
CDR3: CASSLGGTGGGADTQYF

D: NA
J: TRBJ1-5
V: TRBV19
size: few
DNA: TGTGCCGGCTCGCAGGGTTATAGCAATCAGCCCCAGCATTTT
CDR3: CAGSQGYSNQPQHF

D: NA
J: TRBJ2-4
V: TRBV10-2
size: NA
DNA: TGCGCCAGCAGCACAGGACTAGCCAAAAACATTCAGTACTTC
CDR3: CASSTGLAKNIQYF

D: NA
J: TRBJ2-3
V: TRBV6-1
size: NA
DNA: TGTGCCAGCAGCCAAGACATCATAAGCACAGATACGCAGTATTTT
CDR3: CASSQDIISTDTQYF

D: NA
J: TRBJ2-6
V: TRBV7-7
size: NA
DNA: TGTGCTAGCAGTCACCTTTGTTCGGGAGAACGAATAGGGGCTTCTGGGGCCAACGTCCTGACTTTC
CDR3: CASSHLCSGERIGASGANVLTF

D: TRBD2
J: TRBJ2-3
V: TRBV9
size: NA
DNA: TGTGCCAGCAGCGTCCTAGCGGAAGGCACAGATACGCAGTATTTT
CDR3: CASSVLAEGTDTQYF

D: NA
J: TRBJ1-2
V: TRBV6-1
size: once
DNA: TGTGCCAGCAGTGAAGTCGACTTGAATCCGGGATATGGCTACACCTTC
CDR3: CASSEVDLNPGYGYTF

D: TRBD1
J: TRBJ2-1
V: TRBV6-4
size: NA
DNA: TGTGCCAGCAGTGAGATGGGACAGGGGTCTAAGCAGTTCTTC
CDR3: CASSEMGQGSKQFF

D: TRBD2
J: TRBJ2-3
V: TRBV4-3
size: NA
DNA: TGCGCCAGCAGCCAAGGACTAGCGGGTCCCACAGATACGCAGTATTTT
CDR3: CASSQGLAGPTDTQYF

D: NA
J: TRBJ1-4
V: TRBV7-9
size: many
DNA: TGTGCCATGGGGGGTACTAATGAAAAACTGTTTTTT
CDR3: CAMGGTNEKLFF

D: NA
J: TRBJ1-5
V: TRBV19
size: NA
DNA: TGTGCCAGTAGTATCGTTGATCCATGGGTTCGTCAGCCCCAGCATTTT
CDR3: CASSIVDPWVRQPQHF

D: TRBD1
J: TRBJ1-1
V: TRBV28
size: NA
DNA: TGTGCCAGCAGTTTGACAGGGGGCTTCGGGGACACTGAAGCTTTCTTT
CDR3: CASSLTGGFGDTEAFF

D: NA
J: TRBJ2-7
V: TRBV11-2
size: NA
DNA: TGTGCCAGCAGCTCGATCTCTGGCTCCTACGAGCAGTACTTC
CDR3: CASSSISGSYEQYF

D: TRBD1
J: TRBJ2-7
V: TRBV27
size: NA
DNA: TGTGCCAGACCGGGACAGGCCTACGAGCAGTACTTC
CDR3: CARPGQAYEQYF

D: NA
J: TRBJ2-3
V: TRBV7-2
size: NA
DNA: TGTGCCAGCAGCCCCTCCGGTGGATCAGATACGCAGTATTTT
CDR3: CASSPSGGSDTQYF